This T cell receptor (beta chain) was captured by sequencing in a study of response to subunit inactivated influenza vaccine. Study conclusions and caveats: The authors suggested that few new T cells are recruited per seasonal influenza vaccination.

Germline lookup yields CDR1 GTSNPN and CDR2 SVGIG (reference sequence). The CDR3 spans 14 residues. The germline V and J ends were trimmed by 0 bases and 4 bases, with 13 bases remaining between them. As for this clonotype: Its antigen is undetermined.

TCRdb independently ran MiXCR on the RT-PCR reads; one entry per CDR3 protein. Among hundreds of thousands of distinct CDR3 sequences listed, around a fifth were seen once. The sequencing used PBMCs from blood, collected approximately 20 months after vaccination. J is TRBJ2-7 and V is TRBV30; unclear D gene. The clonotype comes from a man aged 50-75 years who received an inactivated influenza vaccine. The CDR3 coding sequence is TGTGCCTGGAGTGTATCCGGGCCGACGTACGAGCAGTACTTC. Protein: CAWSVSGPTYEQYF.